This TCR beta chain was sequenced during a study of CD8+ T cells in alopecia areata. This CDR3 has 13 residues. V lost 0 bases and J 0 bases, leaving 3 bases between the germline ends. The germline gives CDR1 SGHTA, CDR2 FQGNSA. As to treatment: oral pan-JAK inhibitor, 5-10 mg twice daily. cDNA serving as the sequencing template came from extracted, reverse transcribed RNA. TCRdb keeps only in-frame clones here, not all; method: immunoSEQ multiplex PCR. The data contain 95,000 to 150,000 clones, under 65% of them seen just once; the ten biggest clones take up 5.7%. The sequencing here drew on CD4+ T cells sorted from blood, taken at week 4, from a patient treated with tofacitinib. The receptor comes from a human donor with alopecia areata. This chain joins TRBV7-2 and TRBJ2-7, with D uncertain. The CDR3 loop is CASSLASSYEQYF. CDR3 sequence (DNA): TGTGCCAGCAGCTTAGCGAGCTCCTACGAGCAGTACTTC.